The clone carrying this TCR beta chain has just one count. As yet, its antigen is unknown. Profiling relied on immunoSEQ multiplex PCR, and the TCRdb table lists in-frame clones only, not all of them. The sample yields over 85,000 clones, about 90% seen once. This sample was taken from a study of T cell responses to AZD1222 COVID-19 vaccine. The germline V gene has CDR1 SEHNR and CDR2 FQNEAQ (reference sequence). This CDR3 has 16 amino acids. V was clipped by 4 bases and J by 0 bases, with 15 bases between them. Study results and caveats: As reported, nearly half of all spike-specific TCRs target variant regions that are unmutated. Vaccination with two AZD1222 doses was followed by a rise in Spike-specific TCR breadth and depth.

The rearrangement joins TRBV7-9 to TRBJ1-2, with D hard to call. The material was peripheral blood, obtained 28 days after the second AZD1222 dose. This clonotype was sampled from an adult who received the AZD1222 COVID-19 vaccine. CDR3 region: CASSSTLGSANYGYTF. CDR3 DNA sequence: TGTGCCAGCAGCTCAACACTGGGTAGTGCTAACTATGGCTACACCTTC.